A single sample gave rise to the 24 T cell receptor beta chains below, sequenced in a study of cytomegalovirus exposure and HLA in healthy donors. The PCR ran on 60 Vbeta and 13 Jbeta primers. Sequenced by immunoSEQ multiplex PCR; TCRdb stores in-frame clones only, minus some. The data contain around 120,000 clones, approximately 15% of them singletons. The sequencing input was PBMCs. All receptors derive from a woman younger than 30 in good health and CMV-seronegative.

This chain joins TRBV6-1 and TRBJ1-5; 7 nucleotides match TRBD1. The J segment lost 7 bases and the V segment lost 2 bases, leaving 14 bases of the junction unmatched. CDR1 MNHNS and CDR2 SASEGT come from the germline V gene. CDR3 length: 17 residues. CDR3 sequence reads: CASSEFVGGDFNQPQHF. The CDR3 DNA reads TGTGCCAGCAGTGAATTTGTAGGGGGCGATTTTAACCAGCCCCAGCATTTT.

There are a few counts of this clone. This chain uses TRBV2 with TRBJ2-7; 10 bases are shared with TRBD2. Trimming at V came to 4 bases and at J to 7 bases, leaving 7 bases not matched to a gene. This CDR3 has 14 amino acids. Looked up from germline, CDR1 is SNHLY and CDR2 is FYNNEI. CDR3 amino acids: CASSVSSGSREQYF. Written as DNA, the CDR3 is TGTGCCAGCAGTGTATCTAGCGGGAGCAGGGAGCAGTACTTC.

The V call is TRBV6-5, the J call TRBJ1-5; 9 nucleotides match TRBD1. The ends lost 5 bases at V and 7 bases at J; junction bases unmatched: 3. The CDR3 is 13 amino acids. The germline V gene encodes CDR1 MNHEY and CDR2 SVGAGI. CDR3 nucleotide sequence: TGTGCCAGCAGTGGGACAGGGTGGCAGCCCCAGCATTTT. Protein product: CASSGTGWQPQHF.

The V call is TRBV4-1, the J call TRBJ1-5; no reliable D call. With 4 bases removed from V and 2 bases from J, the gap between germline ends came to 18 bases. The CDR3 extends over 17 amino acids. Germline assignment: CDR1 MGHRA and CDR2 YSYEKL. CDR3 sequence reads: CASSLSSPGGGNQPQHF. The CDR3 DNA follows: TGCGCCAGCAGCCTCAGCTCCCCCGGAGGCGGCAATCAGCCCCAGCATTTT.

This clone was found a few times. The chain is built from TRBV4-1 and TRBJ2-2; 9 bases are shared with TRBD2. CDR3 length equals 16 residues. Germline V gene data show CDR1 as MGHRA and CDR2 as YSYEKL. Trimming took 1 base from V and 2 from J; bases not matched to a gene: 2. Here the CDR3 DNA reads TGCGCCAGCAGCCAAGCTAGCGGGGCAAACACCGGGGAGCTGTTTTTT. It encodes CASSQASGANTGELFF.

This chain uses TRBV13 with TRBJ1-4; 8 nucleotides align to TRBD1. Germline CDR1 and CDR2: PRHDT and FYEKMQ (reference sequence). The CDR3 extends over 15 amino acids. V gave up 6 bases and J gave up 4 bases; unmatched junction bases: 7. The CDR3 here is CASSLRTGINEKLFF. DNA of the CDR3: TGTGCCAGCAGTCTCAGGACAGGGATTAATGAAAAACTGTTTTTT.

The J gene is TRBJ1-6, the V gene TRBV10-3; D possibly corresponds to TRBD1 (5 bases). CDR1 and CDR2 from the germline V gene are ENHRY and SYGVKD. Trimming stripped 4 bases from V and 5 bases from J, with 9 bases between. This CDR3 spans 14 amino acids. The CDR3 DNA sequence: TGTGCCATCAGTGCTTCGGGGGATAATTCACCCCTCCACTTT. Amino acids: CAISASGDNSPLHF.

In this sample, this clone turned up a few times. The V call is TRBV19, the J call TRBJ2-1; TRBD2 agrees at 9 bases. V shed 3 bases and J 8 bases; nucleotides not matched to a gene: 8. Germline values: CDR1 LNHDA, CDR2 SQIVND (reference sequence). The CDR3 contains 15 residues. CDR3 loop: CASSIQREVYHEQFF. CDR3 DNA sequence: TGTGCCAGTAGTATCCAGCGGGAGGTATATCATGAGCAGTTCTTC.

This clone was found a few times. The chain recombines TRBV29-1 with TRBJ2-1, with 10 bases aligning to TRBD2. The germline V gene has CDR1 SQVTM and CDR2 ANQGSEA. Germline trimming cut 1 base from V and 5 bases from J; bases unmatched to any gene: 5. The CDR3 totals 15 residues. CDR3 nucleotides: TGCAGCGTTGAAGGGCTAGCGGGGGCCGACAATGAGCAGTTCTTC. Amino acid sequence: CSVEGLAGADNEQFF.

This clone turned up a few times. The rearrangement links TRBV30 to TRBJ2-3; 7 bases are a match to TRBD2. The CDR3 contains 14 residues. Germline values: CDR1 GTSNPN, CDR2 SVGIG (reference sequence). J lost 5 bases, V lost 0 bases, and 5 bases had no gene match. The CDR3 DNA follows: TGTGCCTGGAGTGTCGGGGGGTTCGAAGATACGCAGTATTTT. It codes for CAWSVGGFEDTQYF.

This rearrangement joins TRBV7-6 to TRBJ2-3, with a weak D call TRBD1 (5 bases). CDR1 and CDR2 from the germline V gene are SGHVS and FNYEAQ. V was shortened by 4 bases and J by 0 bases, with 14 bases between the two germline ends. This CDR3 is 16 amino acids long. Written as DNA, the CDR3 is TGTGCCAGCAGCTCATCAGGGTCCCGAAGCACAGATACGCAGTATTTT. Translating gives CASSSSGSRSTDTQYF. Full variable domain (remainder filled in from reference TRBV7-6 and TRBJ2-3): GAGVSQSPRYKVTKRGQDVALRCDPISGHVSLYWYRQALGQGPEFLTYFNYEAQQDKSGLPNDRFSAERPEGSISTLTIQRTEQRDSAMYRCASSSSGSRSTDTQYFGPGTRLTVL.

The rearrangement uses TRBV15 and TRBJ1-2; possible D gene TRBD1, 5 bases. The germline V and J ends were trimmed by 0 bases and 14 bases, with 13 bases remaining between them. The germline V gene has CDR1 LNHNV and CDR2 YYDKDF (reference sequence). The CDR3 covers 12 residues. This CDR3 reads CATSRDGAVRTF. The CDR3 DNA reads TGTGCCACCAGCAGAGATGGGGCAGTAAGGACCTTC.

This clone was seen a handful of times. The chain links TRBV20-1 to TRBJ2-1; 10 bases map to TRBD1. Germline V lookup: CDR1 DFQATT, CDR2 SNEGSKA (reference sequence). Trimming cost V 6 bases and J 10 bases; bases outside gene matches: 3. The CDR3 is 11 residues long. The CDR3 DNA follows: TGCAGTGCCGACAGGGGGCCCGAGCAGTTCTTC. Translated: CSADRGPEQFF.

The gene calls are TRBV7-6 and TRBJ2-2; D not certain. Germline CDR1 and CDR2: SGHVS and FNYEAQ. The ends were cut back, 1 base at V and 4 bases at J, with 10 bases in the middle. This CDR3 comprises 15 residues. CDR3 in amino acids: CASSLGVPGTGELFF. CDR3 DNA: TGTGCCAGCAGCTTAGGGGTCCCGGGCACCGGGGAGCTGTTTTTT.

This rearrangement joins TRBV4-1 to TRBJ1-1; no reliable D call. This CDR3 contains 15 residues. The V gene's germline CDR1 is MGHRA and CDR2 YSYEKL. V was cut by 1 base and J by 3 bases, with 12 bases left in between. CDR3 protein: CASSQAGLGHTEAFF. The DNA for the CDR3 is TGCGCCAGCAGCCAAGCGGGGTTAGGGCACACTGAAGCTTTCTTT.

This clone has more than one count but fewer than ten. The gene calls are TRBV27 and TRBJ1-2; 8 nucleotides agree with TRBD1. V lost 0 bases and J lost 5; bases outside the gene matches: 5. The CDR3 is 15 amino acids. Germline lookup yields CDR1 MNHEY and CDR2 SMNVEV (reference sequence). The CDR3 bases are TGTGCCAGCAGTTTATCGGCCGGGACAGGTTATGGCTACACCTTC. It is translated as CASSLSAGTGYGYTF.

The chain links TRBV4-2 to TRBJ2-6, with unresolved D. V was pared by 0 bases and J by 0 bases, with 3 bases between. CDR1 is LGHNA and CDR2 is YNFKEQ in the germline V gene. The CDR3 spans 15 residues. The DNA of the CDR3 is TGTGCCAGCAGCCAAGACCGCTCTGGGGCCAACGTCCTGACTTTC. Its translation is CASSQDRSGANVLTF.

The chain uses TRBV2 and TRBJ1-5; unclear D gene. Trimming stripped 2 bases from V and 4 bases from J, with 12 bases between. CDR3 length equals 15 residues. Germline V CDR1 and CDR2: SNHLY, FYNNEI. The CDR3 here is CASSELGRDNQPQHF. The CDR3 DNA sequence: TGTGCCAGCAGTGAATTGGGGAGGGATAATCAGCCCCAGCATTTT.

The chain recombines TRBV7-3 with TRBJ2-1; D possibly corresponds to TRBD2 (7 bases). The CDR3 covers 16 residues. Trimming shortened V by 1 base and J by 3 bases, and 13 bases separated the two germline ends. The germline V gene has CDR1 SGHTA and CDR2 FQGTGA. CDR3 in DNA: TGTGCCAGCAGCTTAATGGGGAGGGGGGACTACAATGAGCAGTTCTTC. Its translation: CASSLMGRGDYNEQFF.

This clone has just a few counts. Written as DNA, the CDR3 is TGCGCCAGCAGCCCCGACAGTTTAGCCAAAAACATTCAGTACTTC. Amino acids: CASSPDSLAKNIQYF. This chain uses TRBV4-1 with TRBJ2-4; D is perhaps TRBD1 (5 bases). Trimming took 4 bases from V and 0 from J, leaving 10 bases between them. Germline values: CDR1 MGHRA, CDR2 YSYEKL. This CDR3 region has 15 residues.

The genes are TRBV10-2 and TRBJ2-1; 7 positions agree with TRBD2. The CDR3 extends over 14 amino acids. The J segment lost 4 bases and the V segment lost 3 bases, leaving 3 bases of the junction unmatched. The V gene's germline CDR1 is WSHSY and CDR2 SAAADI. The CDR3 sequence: CASSDISGYNEQFF. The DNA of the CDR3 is TGCGCCAGCAGTGATATTAGCGGGTACAATGAGCAGTTCTTC.

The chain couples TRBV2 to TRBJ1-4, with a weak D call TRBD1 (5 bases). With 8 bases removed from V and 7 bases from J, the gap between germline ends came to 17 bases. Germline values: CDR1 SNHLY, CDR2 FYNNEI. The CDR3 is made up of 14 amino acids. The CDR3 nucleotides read TGTGCCAGCGGGTGGCTGGGGCAATTTGAAAAACTGTTTTTT. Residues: CASGWLGQFEKLFF.

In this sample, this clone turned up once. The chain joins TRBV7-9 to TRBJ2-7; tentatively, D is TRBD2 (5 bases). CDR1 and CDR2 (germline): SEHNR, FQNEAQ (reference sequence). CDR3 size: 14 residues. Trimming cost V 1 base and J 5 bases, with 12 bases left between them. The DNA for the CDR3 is TGTGCCAGCAGCTTAGAAGGGAGTGGCCACGAGCAGTACTTC. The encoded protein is CASSLEGSGHEQYF.

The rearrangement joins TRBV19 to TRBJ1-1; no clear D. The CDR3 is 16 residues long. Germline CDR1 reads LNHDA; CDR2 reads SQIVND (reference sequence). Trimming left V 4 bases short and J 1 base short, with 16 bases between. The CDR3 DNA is TGTGCCAGTAGTAATGGTCGGGGAGCAACGAACACTGAAGCTTTCTTT. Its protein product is CASSNGRGATNTEAFF.